This TCR beta chain stems from a study of cytomegalovirus exposure and HLA in healthy donors. As for this clone: The antigen is not known.

The PCR contained 60 Vbeta and 13 Jbeta primers. Clones were sequenced by immunoSEQ multiplex PCR, and TCRdb holds only the in-frame ones, with some missing. The table lists approximately 190,000 clones, over 65% of them singletons. Findings of the study overall: In an earlier analysis, about 87% or about 30%: the productive usage of most TCR beta V segments. Analysis performed later found roughly 17,000 TCR beta sequences associated with HLA alleles at 0.05 false discovery rate. Most CMV-associated TCR beta chains were later found to appear HLA-restricted.

This TCR derives from a man in his forties or fifties in good health and CMV-seropositive. The specimen sequenced was PBMCs.

As DNA, the CDR3 is TGTGCCAGCAGTGGAGGACAGGGACCCTACGAGCAGTACTTC. Translated, it gives CASSGGQGPYEQYF. This chain uses TRBV2 with TRBJ2-7; TRBD1 aligns across 8 bases. This CDR3 region has 14 residues. V was pared by 4 bases and J by 2 bases, with 4 bases of the junction left unmatched. Germline CDR1 reads SNHLY; CDR2 reads FYNNEI.